The sequence of this T cell receptor beta chain was determined in a study of response to subunit inactivated influenza vaccine. A single record per CDR3 protein comes from TCRdb applying MiXCR to the RT-PCR reads. Of 500,000 to 600,000 distinct CDR3 sequences in the sample, about 7.6% are singletons; the top ten hold around 13%. Germline-derived CDR1 and CDR2 are SGHRS and YFSETQ. The CDR3 runs 16 residues. J lost 7 bases, V lost 2 bases, and 10 bases had no gene match. About this clonotype itself: Its antigen is unidentified.

Study-wide results and limits: The authors suggested that few new T cells are recruited per seasonal influenza vaccination.

The chain employs TRBV5-1 and TRBJ2-1; 9 positions agree with TRBD1. The sequence derives from a man aged 50-75 years who received an inactivated influenza vaccine. The specimen comprised PBMCs from blood, sampled about 24 months after vaccination. CDR3 region: CASSFFPGQGNNEQFF. The CDR3 coding sequence is TGCGCCAGCAGCTTTTTCCCGGGACAGGGAAATAATGAGCAGTTCTTC.